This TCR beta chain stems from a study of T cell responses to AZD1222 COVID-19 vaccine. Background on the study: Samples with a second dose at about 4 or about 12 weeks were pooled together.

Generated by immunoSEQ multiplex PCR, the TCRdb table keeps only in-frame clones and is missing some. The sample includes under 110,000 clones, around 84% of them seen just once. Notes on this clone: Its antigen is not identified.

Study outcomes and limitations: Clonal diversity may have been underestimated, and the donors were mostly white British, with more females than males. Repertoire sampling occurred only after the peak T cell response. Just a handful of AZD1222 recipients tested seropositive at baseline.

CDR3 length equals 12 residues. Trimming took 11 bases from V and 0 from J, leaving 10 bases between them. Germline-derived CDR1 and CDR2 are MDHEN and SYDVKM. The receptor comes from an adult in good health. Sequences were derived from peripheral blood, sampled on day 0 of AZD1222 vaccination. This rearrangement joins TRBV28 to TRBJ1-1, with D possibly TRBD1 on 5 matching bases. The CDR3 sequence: CASGRVNTEAFF. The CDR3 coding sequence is TGTGCCTCAGGGAGGGTGAACACTGAAGCTTTCTTT.